Presented here are 16 T cell receptor beta chains from one specimen sequenced in a study of CD8+ T cells in alopecia areata. Treatment given: oral pan-JAK inhibitor, 5-10 mg twice daily. Investigators isolated RNA and reverse transcribed it into cDNA to act as the sequencing template. Repertoires were generated with immunoSEQ multiplex PCR, while TCRdb's copy carries only in-frame clones and drops some. The table lists about 190,000 clones, 60% to 70% of them singletons. The source material was CD4+ T cells sorted from blood, sampled at week 4, from a patient treated with tofacitinib. These receptors all come from a human donor with alopecia areata.

This clone was detected a few times. The chain has TRBV14 and TRBJ2-7; D gene uncertain. The CDR3 contains 16 residues. CDR1 SGHDN and CDR2 FVKESK come from the germline V gene. The V gene lost 2 bases and the J gene lost 3 bases, with 17 bases spanning the gap. This CDR3 reads CASSQSARLNGYEQYF. DNA for the CDR3: TGTGCCAGCAGCCAAAGCGCCCGGCTCAATGGCTACGAGCAGTACTTC.

This clone was observed a handful of times. The chain has TRBV5-1 and TRBJ1-5; D is uncertain. The CDR3 length is 13 residues. The V and J ends lost 1 base and 9 bases respectively, with 11 bases between them. The germline CDR1 and CDR2 sequences are SGHRS and YFSETQ. The CDR3, as DNA: TGCGCCAGCAGCTTGAACGGGCCGTGGCCCCAGCATTTT. Encoded protein: CASSLNGPWPQHF.

The chain uses TRBV4-1 and TRBJ1-4; D is undetermined. Trimming pared 0 bases from V and 7 bases from J, leaving 12 bases between. The germline V gene has CDR1 MGHRA and CDR2 YSYEKL. CDR3 length: 15 residues. The DNA of the CDR3 is TGCGCCAGCAGCCAAGATCGTCGGGAATTTGAAAAACTGTTTTTT. Protein product: CASSQDRREFEKLFF.

The chain uses TRBV19 and TRBJ1-5, with D perhaps matching TRBD1 (5 bases). The CDR3 extends over 14 amino acids. In germline, CDR1 is LNHDA, CDR2 SQIVND (reference sequence). Trimming pared 5 bases from V and 4 bases from J, leaving 12 bases between. CDR3 amino acids: CASSPGRINQPQHF. Written as DNA, the CDR3 is TGTGCCAGTAGTCCGGGACGGATTAATCAGCCCCAGCATTTT.

The chain uses TRBV29-1 and TRBJ2-1, with 10 positions matching TRBD2. V gave up 6 bases and J gave up 2 bases; unmatched junction bases: 7. The CDR3 is 15 amino acids. CDR1 is SQVTM, CDR2 ANQGSEA, per germline. CDR3 nucleotide sequence: TGCAGCGTCGAAAGAGCGGGAGGGGCCTACAATGAGCAGTTCTTC. Protein sequence: CSVERAGGAYNEQFF.

In this sample, this clone turned up a few times. The V call is TRBV29-1, the J call TRBJ1-1; no definite D call. The germline V and J ends were trimmed by 3 bases and 1 base, with 6 bases remaining between them. This CDR3 contains 12 residues. Per the germline V gene, CDR1 is SQVTM and CDR2 is ANQGSEA. CDR3 in amino acids: CSVDVANTEAFF. CDR3 DNA: TGCAGCGTTGACGTGGCGAACACTGAAGCTTTCTTT.

The chain joins TRBV6-5 to TRBJ2-7, with D hard to call. The CDR3 runs 13 residues. Trimming shortened V by 0 bases and J by 2 bases, and 5 bases separated the two germline ends. Germline CDR1 reads MNHEY; CDR2 reads SVGAGI. This CDR3 reads CASSYSGPYEQYF. The CDR3 bases are TGTGCCAGCAGTTACTCCGGACCCTACGAGCAGTACTTC.

The rearrangement uses TRBV6-5 and TRBJ2-3; 8 bases are shared with TRBD2. V dropped 4 bases and J dropped 2; count of bases not matched to a gene: 8. The length of the CDR3 is 16 residues. The germline V gene encodes CDR1 MNHEY and CDR2 SVGAGI. The CDR3 nucleotides are TGTGCCAGCAGTTTCTCGAGGCGGGGGGACACAGATACGCAGTATTTT. Its protein is CASSFSRRGDTDTQYF.

This clone was seen a single time. The V call is TRBV6-5, the J call TRBJ1-4; D ambiguous. CDR1 is MNHEY, CDR2 SVGAGI, per germline. This CDR3 contains 11 residues. V lost 6 bases to trimming and J lost 13 bases, with 12 bases between them. The CDR3 is CASRRAGVLFF. Here the CDR3 DNA reads TGTGCCAGCAGGCGAGCAGGAGTACTGTTTTTT.

The rearrangement joins TRBV7-9 to TRBJ2-6, with D possibly being TRBD1 (5 bases). Germline loops: CDR1 SEHNR, CDR2 FQNEAQ (reference sequence). The CDR3 spans 14 residues. Between the trimmed V and J ends, which lost 8 bases and 1 base, there was a span of 9 bases. The CDR3 coding sequence is TGTGCCAGCCACGACAGTTCTGGGGCCAACGTCCTGACTTTC. The encoded protein is CASHDSSGANVLTF.

The CDR3 loop is CASSVLGRVSGANVLTF. The CDR3, as DNA: TGTGCCAGCAGCGTACTAGGTAGGGTCTCTGGGGCCAACGTCCTGACTTTC. The rearrangement uses TRBV9 and TRBJ2-6; D is unresolved. Between the trimmed V and J ends, which lost 1 base and 0 bases, there was a span of 11 bases. The CDR3 runs to 17 residues. Germline CDR1 is SGDLS and CDR2 is YYNGEE.

This clone was recorded a few times. The chain joins TRBV25-1 to TRBJ2-6; 9 positions agree with TRBD1. Germline CDR1 and CDR2: MGHDK and SYGVNS. V shed 6 bases, J shed 3 bases, and the junction held 6 bases outside the gene matches. CDR3 length equals 16 residues. The CDR3 region is CASRTGGSGGANVLTF. The CDR3 region has the DNA TGTGCCAGCAGGACAGGGGGTTCGGGTGGGGCCAACGTCCTGACTTTC.

As DNA, the CDR3 is TGCGCCAGCAGACTGAGGACAGATCGATGGTCACAAGAGACCCAGTACTTC. Its translation is CASRLRTDRWSQETQYF. The chain employs TRBV5-1 and TRBJ2-5; D might be TRBD1 (6 bases). CDR1 and CDR2 from the germline V gene are SGHRS and YFSETQ. There are 17 residues in the CDR3. Between the trimmed V and J ends, which lost 5 bases and 2 bases, there was a span of 22 bases. The full variable domain, with the rest looked up from reference TRBV5-1 and TRBJ2-5, is KAGVTQTPRYLIKTRGQQVTLSCSPISGHRSVSWYQQTPGQGLQFLFEYFSETQRNKGNFPGRFSGRQFSNSRSEMNVSTLELGDSALYLCASRLRTDRWSQETQYFGPGTRLLVL.

The chain is built from TRBV18 and TRBJ2-1; TRBD2 aligns across 7 bases. V gave up 3 bases and J gave up 6 bases; unmatched junction bases: 8. Per germline, CDR1 KGHSH and CDR2 LQKENI. This CDR3 contains 15 residues. CDR3 coding DNA: TGTGCCAGCTCACCGATCGCGGGACTAAGCAATGAGCAGTTCTTC. Its translation is CASSPIAGLSNEQFF.

The chain is built from TRBV5-1 and TRBJ1-1, with D tentatively TRBD1 (5 bases). CDR1 is SGHRS, CDR2 YFSETQ, per germline. The length of the CDR3 is 18 residues. V lost 0 bases and J 3 bases, leaving 21 bases between the germline ends. The CDR3 sequence is CASSLGDVRNGGDTEAFF. DNA of the CDR3: TGCGCCAGCAGCTTGGGGGACGTCAGGAATGGAGGAGACACTGAAGCTTTCTTT.

The V call is TRBV5-1, the J call TRBJ2-3; D is uncertain. Trimming removed 0 bases from V and 4 bases from J, with 15 bases in between. Germline CDR1 is SGHRS and CDR2 is YFSETQ. The CDR3 is made up of 16 amino acids. The CDR3 nucleotides are TGCGCCAGCAGCTTGGAGGCAGGCCGAGAAGCAGATACGCAGTATTTT. Residues: CASSLEAGREADTQYF. The whole variable domain, filled in from reference TRBV5-1 and TRBJ2-3, reads KAGVTQTPRYLIKTRGQQVTLSCSPISGHRSVSWYQQTPGQGLQFLFEYFSETQRNKGNFPGRFSGRQFSNSRSEMNVSTLELGDSALYLCASSLEAGREADTQYFGPGTRLTVL.